This T cell receptor beta chain emerged from a study of shared clonotypes between healthy human individuals. Details on this clone: A read error may produce the germline difference seen at one junction end. Other DNA sequences within the sample encode an identical CDR3.

Only in-frame clones appear in the TCRdb table, and some are missing; sequencing was by immunoSEQ multiplex PCR. The sample lists 450,000 to 500,000 clones, around three quarters occurring once. The sequence came from a woman between 40 and 55 years old in good health. Some clones in this sample may be carry-over from other donors' samples. The sample taken for sequencing was PBMCs.

In nucleotides, the CDR3 is TGTGCCAGCAGGGTTTACAATGAACAGTTCTTC. Translating it yields CASRVYNEQFF. This chain uses TRBV27 with TRBJ2-1; D remains unclear. Germline assignment: CDR1 MNHEY and CDR2 SMNVEV (reference sequence). CDR3 size: 11 residues.